The clone carrying this TCR beta chain has a single count. The antigen is unknown. These data are taken from a study of blood T cells in healthy people across ages. Study background: In model experiments, template switching was able to capture about one barcoded beta molecule for every two T cells that were present.

Study-level results: Relative to aged donors, long-lived donors carried more naive CD4+ cells and displayed higher diversity. Unknown donor CMV status possibly confounded expanded clonotype changes. Measured against age, TCR beta diversity per million T cells decreased in a roughly linear manner.

Primed by a sample-barcoded 5' primer and a J-beta primer mix, a second PCR proceeded for about 6 to 12 cycles. TCRdb reprocessed the 5' RACE reads with MiXCR, giving one entry per CDR3 protein. The sample lists more than 650,000 distinct CDR3 sequences, roughly 26% seen once, with 2.5% to 3.5% in the top ten. Germline CDR1 is SGHRS and CDR2 is YFSETQ. V lost 4 bases, J lost 1 base, and 14 bases lay in between. The CDR3 runs 15 residues. These data were also reused for a study on T cells of mothers and their children.

The receptor's source is a boy between 5 and 17 years old in good health. The sequencing sample was made of blood. This chain joins TRBV5-1 and TRBJ1-1; D possibly corresponds to TRBD1 (5 bases). Written as DNA, the CDR3 is TGCGCCAGCAGCCCCCTTAGCGGGGGGAACACTGAAGCTTTCTTT. Its protein product is CASSPLSGGNTEAFF.